This T cell receptor beta chain was recorded in a study of blood T cell repertoires in COVID-19. At the level of the study: COVID-19 samples collected from the United States, Italy and Spain covered acute and convalescent phases.

The authors' processing: From reference gene primer amplification, estimates of nucleated cell counts were derived. The table came from immunoSEQ multiplex PCR; TCRdb's copy has only in-frame clones and leaves some out. For V, J and clone size, that table is used; D and trimming come from the DNA. The sample holds a few hundred thousand clones, about nine tenths seen once. The V gene's germline CDR1 is SNHLY and CDR2 FYNNEI. J lost 8 bases, V lost 10 bases, and 11 bases had no gene match. The CDR3 is made up of 13 amino acids. The specimen was peripheral blood. The chain recombines TRBV2 with TRBJ2-1; 7 bases match TRBD1. The clonotype originates from an older woman with acute or convalescent COVID-19. Here the CDR3 DNA reads TGTGCCACCACCGGGACAGCAGGCGATGAGCAGTTCTTC. Its translation is CATTGTAGDEQFF.